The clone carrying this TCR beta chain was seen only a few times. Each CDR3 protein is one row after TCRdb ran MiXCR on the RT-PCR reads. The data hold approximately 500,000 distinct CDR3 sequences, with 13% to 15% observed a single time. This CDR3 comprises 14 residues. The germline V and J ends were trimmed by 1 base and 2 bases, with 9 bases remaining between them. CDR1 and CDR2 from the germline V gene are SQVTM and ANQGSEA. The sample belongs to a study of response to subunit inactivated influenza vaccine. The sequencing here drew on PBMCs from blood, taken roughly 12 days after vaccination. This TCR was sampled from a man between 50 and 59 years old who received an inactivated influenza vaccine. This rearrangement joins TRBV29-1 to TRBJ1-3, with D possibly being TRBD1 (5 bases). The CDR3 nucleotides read TGCAGCGTTGAAGGGCCAGGGACTGGAAACACCATATATTTT. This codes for CSVEGPGTGNTIYF.